Below, 10 T cell receptor beta chains from the same sample are listed, as sequenced in a study of T-cell reconstitution after alpha-beta-depleted transplantation in children. As it was prepared, the TCRbeta library received unique molecular identifiers. One entry per CDR3 protein results from TCRdb running MiXCR on the PCR reads. The sample shows 83,000 or so distinct CDR3 sequences, about 8% of them seen only once. Sequenced here: PBMCs from the stem cell graft donor, sampled from the stem cell graft. All receptors come from a human donor who donated a stem cell graft to a child with congenital amegakaryocytic thrombocytopenia.

This clonotype was seen ten or more times. The chain links TRBV7-8 to TRBJ1-5, with no clear D. In germline, CDR1 is SGHVS, CDR2 FQNEAQ. The CDR3 loop spans 15 amino acids. With 5 bases removed from V and 2 bases from J, the gap between germline ends came to 13 bases. CDR3 nucleotides: TGTGCCAGCAGCCCCACAAGGCTCGGCAATCAGCCCCAGCATTTT. Protein sequence: CASSPTRLGNQPQHF.

The table lists this clonotype with a few counts. V usage is TRBV24-1 and J usage is TRBJ2-5, with TRBD2 identical over 8 bases. This CDR3 is built from 18 residues. The germline gives CDR1 KGHDR, CDR2 SFDVKD. V shed 2 bases, J shed 6 bases, and the junction held 16 bases outside the gene matches. The CDR3 region is CATSDSIAGPGDPKTQYF. The CDR3 DNA sequence: TGTGCCACCAGTGATTCTATAGCGGGACCCGGAGACCCCAAGACCCAGTACTTC.

This clonotype was picked up many times. CDR3 amino acids: CASSLAMSNNEQFF. As DNA, the CDR3 is TGTGCCAGCAGCTTAGCGATGAGCAACAATGAGCAGTTCTTC. This chain connects TRBV7-9 to TRBJ2-1; D is unresolved. The germline gives CDR1 SEHNR, CDR2 FQNEAQ (reference sequence). The CDR3 length is 14 residues. V lost 0 bases and J lost 5, with 8 bases in between.

This clonotype came up many times. The rearrangement joins TRBV12-3 or TRBV12-4 to TRBJ1-1; 9 bases agree with TRBD1. V was clipped by 5 bases and J by 2 bases; unmatched bases: 6. The CDR3 consists of 15 residues. This chain's CDR3 is CASSSRDRVNTEAFF. CDR3 DNA: TGTGCCAGCAGTAGCCGGGACAGGGTCAACACTGAAGCTTTCTTT.

This sequence joins TRBV6-1 and TRBJ2-6, with D perhaps TRBD1 (6 bases). Trimming shortened V by 6 bases and J by 2 bases, and 11 bases separated the two germline ends. Germline V gene lookup returns CDR1 MNHNS and CDR2 SASEGT. This CDR3 spans 15 amino acids. The CDR3 sequence is CASSLRGPGANVLTF. The CDR3 DNA reads as TGTGCCAGCAGCCTCAGGGGCCCTGGGGCCAACGTCCTGACTTTC.

This clonotype was detected many times. The V gene is TRBV15, the J gene TRBJ1-4; 7 bases line up with TRBD1. The germline CDR1 and CDR2 sequences are LNHNV and YYDKDF (reference sequence). Germline trimming cut 0 bases from V and 3 bases from J; bases unmatched to any gene: 7. The CDR3 is made up of 17 amino acids. The CDR3 reads CATSRELTGASNEKLFF. The CDR3 nucleotides are TGTGCCACCAGCAGAGAGCTTACAGGGGCGTCTAATGAAAAACTGTTTTTT. The variable domain in full, with the rest retrieved from reference TRBV15 and TRBJ1-4, is DAMVIQNPRYQVTQFGKPVTLSCSQTLNHNVMYWYQQKSSQAPKLLFHYYDKDFNNEADTPDNFQSRRPNTSFCFLDIRSPGLGDTAMYLCATSRELTGASNEKLFFGSGTQLSVL.

This clonotype came up many times. The V gene is TRBV12-3 or TRBV12-4, the J gene TRBJ1-4; 7 bases match TRBD1. The CDR3 runs 16 residues. V gave up 5 bases and J gave up 0 bases; unmatched junction bases: 6. In DNA form, the CDR3 reads TGTGCCAGCAGTCGGGACAGCGATGCAACTAATGAAAAACTGTTTTTT. Translating gives CASSRDSDATNEKLFF.

The table lists this clonotype with a few counts. The chain links TRBV7-2 to TRBJ1-2; 7 positions match TRBD1. J gave up 4 bases and V 4 bases, and 9 bases lay outside the gene matches. The CDR3 sequence is 15 residues long. Looked up from germline, CDR1 is SGHTA and CDR2 is FQGNSA. The CDR3 region is CASSSPGGESYGYTF. In DNA form, the CDR3 reads TGTGCCAGCAGCTCTCCAGGGGGAGAAAGCTATGGCTACACCTTC. Based on the CDR3 plus reference TRBV7-2 and TRBJ1-2, the full variable domain is GAGVSQSPSNKVTEKGKDVELRCDPISGHTALYWYRQSLGQGLEFLIYFQGNSAPDKSGLPSDRFSAERTGGSVSTLTIQRTQQEDSAVYLCASSSPGGESYGYTFGSGTRLTVV.

This clonotype was counted a few times. The rearrangement uses TRBV7-2 and TRBJ2-1; D is possibly TRBD2 (6 bases). Germline V lookup: CDR1 SGHTA, CDR2 FQGNSA. The CDR3 has 13 amino acids. V was pared by 3 bases and J by 9 bases, with 12 bases between. The CDR3 sequence is CASSFTSSLEQFF. The CDR3 region has the DNA TGTGCCAGCAGCTTCACTAGCAGCCTTGAGCAGTTCTTC. The full variable domain, in which reference TRBV7-2 and TRBJ2-1 provide the parts outside the CDR3, is GAGVSQSPSNKVTEKGKDVELRCDPISGHTALYWYRQSLGQGLEFLIYFQGNSAPDKSGLPSDRFSAERTGGSVSTLTIQRTQQEDSAVYLCASSFTSSLEQFFGPGTRLTVL.

This clonotype appeared many times. The J gene is TRBJ2-3, the V gene TRBV5-1, with D possibly TRBD1 on 6 matching bases. Trimming shortened V by 2 bases and J by 1 base, and 8 bases separated the two germline ends. The germline CDR1 and CDR2 sequences are SGHRS and YFSETQ. The CDR3 loop spans 14 amino acids. As DNA, the CDR3 is TGCGCCAGCAGCTTAGAGGGGGGCACAGATACGCAGTATTTT. The encoded protein is CASSLEGGTDTQYF.